This record covers a single T cell receptor beta chain. Assay runs were performed at deep level. Every subset had its genomic DNA shared out evenly among several immunoSEQ plates. An approximately 200 ng quantity of DNA, 32,000 or so T cell genomes, went into the sorted-subset replicate PCRs. Sequencing was performed with immunoSEQ multiplex PCR; in TCRdb, only in-frame clones are kept and a portion is missing. The sample has more than 2,000,000 clones; over 90% are singletons. This entry comes from a study of shared clonotypes between healthy human individuals. V lost 0 bases to trimming and J lost 2 bases, with 10 bases between them. The CDR3 loop spans 14 amino acids. In germline, CDR1 is SQVTM, CDR2 ANQGSEA.

The sequence derives from a man between 18 and 29 years old in good health. Some clones in this sample may be carry-over from other donors' samples. Sequenced material: naive CD4+ T cells from PBMCs. The subset here: CD45RA+ positively selected. The rearrangement links TRBV29-1 to TRBJ1-2, with unresolved D. The DNA of the CDR3 is TGCAGCGTTGAAGATCGGTCGCTGAACTATGGCTACACCTTC. It encodes CSVEDRSLNYGYTF.